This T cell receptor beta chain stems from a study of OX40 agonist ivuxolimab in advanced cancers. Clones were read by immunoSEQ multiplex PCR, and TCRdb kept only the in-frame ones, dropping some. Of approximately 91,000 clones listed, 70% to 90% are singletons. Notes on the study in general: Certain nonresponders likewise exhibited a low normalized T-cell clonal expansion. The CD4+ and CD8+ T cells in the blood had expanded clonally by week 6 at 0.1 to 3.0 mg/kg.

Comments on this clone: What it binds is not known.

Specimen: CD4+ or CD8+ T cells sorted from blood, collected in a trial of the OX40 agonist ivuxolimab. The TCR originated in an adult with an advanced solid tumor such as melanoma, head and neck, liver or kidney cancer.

The CDR3 spells CASSLDGGREKLFF. In nucleotides, the CDR3 is TGCGCCAGCAGCTTGGACGGGGGCCGTGAAAAACTGTTTTTT. This chain links TRBV5-1 with TRBJ1-4; tentative D call: TRBD1 (6 bases). The CDR3 spans 14 residues. Trimming took 0 bases from V and 7 from J, leaving 10 bases between them. CDR1 is SGHRS and CDR2 is YFSETQ in the germline V gene.